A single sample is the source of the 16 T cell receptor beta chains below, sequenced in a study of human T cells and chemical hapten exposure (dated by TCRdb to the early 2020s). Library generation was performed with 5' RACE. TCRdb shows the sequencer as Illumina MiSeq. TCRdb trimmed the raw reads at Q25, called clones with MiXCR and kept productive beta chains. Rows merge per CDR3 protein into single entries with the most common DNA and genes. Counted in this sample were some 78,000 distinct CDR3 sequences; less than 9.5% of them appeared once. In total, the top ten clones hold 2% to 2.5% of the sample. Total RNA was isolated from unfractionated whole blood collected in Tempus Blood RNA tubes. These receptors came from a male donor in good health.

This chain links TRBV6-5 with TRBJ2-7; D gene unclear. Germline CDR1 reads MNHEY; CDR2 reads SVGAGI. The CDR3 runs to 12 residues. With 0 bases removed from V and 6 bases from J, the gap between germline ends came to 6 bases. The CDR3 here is CASSYSGGEQYF. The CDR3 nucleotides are TGTGCCAGCAGTTACTCGGGTGGCGAGCAGTACTTC.

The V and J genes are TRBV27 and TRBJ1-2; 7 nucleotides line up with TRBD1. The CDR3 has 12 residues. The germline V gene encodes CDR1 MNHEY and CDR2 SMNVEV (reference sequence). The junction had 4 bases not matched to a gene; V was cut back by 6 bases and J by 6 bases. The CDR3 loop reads CASSPQGDGYTF. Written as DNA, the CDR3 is TGTGCCAGCAGCCCGCAGGGGGATGGCTACACCTTC.

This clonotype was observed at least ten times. The CDR3, as DNA: TGCGCCAGCAGCTTGGCGGGGGAGGGACTGTTTTTT. It codes for CASSLAGEGLFF. The chain uses TRBV5-1 and TRBJ1-4; TRBD1 is a possible D gene (5 bases). V was pared by 0 bases and J by 13 bases, with 10 bases between. This CDR3 has 12 residues. Germline V gene data show CDR1 as SGHRS and CDR2 as YFSETQ.

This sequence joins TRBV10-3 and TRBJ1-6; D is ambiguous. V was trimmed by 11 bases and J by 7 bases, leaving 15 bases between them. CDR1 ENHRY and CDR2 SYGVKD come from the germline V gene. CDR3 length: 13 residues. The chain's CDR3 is CASLWDLNSPLHF. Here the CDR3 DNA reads TGTGCCTCCCTTTGGGATCTCAATTCACCCCTCCACTTT.

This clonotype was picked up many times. The CDR3 bases are TGTGCCAGCAGTCCCTCTGACAGGGGAAGAAGTGAAGCTTTCTTT. Protein sequence: CASSPSDRGRSEAFF. The chain has TRBV12-3 or TRBV12-4 and TRBJ1-1, with 8 positions matching TRBD1. Losses at the gene ends were 5 bases for V and 7 bases for J; bases not matched to a gene: 12. The CDR3 is 15 amino acids.

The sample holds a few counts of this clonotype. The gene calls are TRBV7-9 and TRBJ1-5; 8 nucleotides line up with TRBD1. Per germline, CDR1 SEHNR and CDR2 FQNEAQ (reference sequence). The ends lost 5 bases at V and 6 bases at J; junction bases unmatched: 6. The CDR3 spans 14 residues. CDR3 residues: CASSRGQGGQPQHF. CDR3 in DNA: TGTGCCAGCAGCCGAGGACAGGGAGGTCAGCCCCAGCATTTT.

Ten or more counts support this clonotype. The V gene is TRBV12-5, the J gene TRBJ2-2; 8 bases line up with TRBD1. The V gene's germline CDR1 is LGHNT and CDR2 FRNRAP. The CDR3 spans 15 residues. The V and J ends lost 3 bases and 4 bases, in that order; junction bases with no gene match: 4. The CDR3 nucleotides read TGTGCTAGTGGTTTAAGGACAGGGAGCACCGGGGAGCTGTTTTTT. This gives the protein CASGLRTGSTGELFF.

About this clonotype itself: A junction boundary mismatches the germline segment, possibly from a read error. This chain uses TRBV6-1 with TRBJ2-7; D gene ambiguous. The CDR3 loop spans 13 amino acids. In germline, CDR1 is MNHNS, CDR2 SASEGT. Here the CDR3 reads CARSEYRLSPQYF. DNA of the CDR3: TGTGCCAGGAGTGAATACCGGCTCTCACCCCAGTACTTC.

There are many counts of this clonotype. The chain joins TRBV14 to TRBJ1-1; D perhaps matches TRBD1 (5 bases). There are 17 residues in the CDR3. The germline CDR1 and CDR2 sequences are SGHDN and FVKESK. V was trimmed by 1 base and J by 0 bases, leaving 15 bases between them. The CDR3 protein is CASSQGQGPRMNTEAFF. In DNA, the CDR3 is TGTGCCAGCAGCCAAGGCCAGGGACCGCGTATGAACACTGAAGCTTTCTTT.

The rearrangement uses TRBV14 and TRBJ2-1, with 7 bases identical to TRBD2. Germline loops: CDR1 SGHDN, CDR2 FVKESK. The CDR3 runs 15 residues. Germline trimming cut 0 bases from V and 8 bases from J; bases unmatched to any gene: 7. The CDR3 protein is CASSQDLGREHEQFF. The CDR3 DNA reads TGTGCCAGCAGCCAAGATCTGGGGAGGGAACATGAGCAGTTCTTC.

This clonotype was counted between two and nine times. The CDR3 bases are TGTGCCAGCAGTTTTTATCTGGGACAGGGAAGTAGTAACTATGGCTACACCTTC. Amino acid sequence: CASSFYLGQGSSNYGYTF. This chain links TRBV12-3 or TRBV12-4 with TRBJ1-2; 9 bases line up with TRBD1. V was pared by 3 bases and J by 1 base, with 12 bases of the junction left unmatched. This CDR3 comprises 18 residues.

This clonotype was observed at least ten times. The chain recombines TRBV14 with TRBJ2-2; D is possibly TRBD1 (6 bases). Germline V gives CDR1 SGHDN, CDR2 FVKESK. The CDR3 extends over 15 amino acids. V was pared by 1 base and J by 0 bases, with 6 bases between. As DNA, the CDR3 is TGTGCCAGCAGCCAAGGACAGGCGAACACCGGGGAGCTGTTTTTT. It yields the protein CASSQGQANTGELFF.

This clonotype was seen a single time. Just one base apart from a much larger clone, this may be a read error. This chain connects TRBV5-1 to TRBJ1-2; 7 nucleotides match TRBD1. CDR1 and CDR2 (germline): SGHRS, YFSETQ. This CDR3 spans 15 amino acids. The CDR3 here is CAGSLGDSSNYGYTF. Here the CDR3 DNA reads TGCGCCGGCAGCTTGGGGGACAGCTCGAACTATGGCTACACCTTC.

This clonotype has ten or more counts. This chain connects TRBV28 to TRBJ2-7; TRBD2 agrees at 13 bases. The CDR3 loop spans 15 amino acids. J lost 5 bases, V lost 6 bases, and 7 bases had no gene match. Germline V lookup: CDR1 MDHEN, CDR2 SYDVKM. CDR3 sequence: CASRPGTSGANEQYF. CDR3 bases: TGTGCCAGCAGGCCCGGGACTAGCGGGGCCAACGAGCAGTACTTC.

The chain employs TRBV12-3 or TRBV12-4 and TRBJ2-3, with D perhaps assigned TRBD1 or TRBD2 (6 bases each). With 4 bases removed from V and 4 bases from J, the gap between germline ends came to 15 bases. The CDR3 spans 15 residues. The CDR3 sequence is CASSYGGRGPDTQYF. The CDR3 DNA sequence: TGTGCCAGCAGTTATGGGGGACGGGGGCCAGATACGCAGTATTTT.

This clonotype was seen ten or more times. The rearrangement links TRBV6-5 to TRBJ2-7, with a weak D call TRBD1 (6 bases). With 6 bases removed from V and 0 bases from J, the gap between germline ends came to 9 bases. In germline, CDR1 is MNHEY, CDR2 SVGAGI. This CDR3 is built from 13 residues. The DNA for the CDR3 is TGTGCCAGCAGCCGGGACAACTCCTACGAGCAGTACTTC. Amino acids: CASSRDNSYEQYF.